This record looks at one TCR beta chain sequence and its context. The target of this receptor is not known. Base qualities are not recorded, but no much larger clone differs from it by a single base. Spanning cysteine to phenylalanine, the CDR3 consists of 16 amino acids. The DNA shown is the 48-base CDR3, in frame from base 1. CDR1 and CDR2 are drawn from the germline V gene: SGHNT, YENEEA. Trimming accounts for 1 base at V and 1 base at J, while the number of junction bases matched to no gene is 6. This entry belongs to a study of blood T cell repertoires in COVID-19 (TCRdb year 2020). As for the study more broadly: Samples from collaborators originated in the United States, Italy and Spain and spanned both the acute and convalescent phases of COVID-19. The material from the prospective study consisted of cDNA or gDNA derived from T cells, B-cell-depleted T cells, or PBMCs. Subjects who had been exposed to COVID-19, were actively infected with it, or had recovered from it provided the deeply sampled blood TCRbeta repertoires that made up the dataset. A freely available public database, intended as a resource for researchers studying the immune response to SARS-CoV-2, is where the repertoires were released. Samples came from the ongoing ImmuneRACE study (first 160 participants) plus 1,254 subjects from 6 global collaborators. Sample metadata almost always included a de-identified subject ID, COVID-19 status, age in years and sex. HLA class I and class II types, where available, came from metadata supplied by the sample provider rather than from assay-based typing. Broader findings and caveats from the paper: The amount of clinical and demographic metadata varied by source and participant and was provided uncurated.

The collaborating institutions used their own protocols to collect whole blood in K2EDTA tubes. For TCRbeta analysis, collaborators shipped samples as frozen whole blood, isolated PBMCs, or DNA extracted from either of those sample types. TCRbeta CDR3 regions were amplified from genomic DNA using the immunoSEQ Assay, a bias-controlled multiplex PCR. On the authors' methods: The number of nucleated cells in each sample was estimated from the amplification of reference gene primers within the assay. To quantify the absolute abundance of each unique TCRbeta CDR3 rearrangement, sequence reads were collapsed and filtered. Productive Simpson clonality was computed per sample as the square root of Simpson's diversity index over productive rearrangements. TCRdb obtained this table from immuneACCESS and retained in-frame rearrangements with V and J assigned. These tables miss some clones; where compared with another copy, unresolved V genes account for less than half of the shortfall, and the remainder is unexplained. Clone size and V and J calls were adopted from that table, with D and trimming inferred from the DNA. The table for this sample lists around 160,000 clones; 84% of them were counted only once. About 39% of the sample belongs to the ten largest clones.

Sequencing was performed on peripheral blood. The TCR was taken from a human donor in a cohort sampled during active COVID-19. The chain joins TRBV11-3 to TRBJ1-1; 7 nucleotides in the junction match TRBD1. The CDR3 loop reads CASSLGTQGRNTEAFF. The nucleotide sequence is TGTGCCAGCAGCTTAGGGACACAGGGGCGGAACACTGAAGCTTTCTTT.